This passage covers 5 T cell receptor beta chains from one sample sequenced in a study of shared clonotypes between healthy human individuals. Here immunoSEQ multiplex PCR was the method, and the copy in TCRdb shows in-frame clones only, minus some. Counted here are some 980,000 clones, roughly 72% occurring once; the ten biggest clones make up approximately 1.5%. The sequenced sample consisted of memory CD4+ T cells sorted from blood. Subset of the sample: CD45RA-negative fraction. The receptor set was obtained from a man aged 18 to 29 in good health.

This clone was detected only once. This sequence joins TRBV18 and TRBJ1-1; no clear D gene. This CDR3 has 14 residues. V was trimmed by 6 bases and J by 1 base, leaving 12 bases between them. Per germline, CDR1 KGHSH and CDR2 LQKENI. The CDR3 nucleotides are TGTGCCAGCTCGCCGGGTCGCCAGAACACTGAAGCTTTCTTT. Translating it yields CASSPGRQNTEAFF.

This clone appeared once. J is TRBJ2-6 and V is TRBV18; TRBD1 aligns across 7 bases. The CDR3 length is 17 residues. After removal of 3 bases from V and 0 bases from J, the junction contained 5 bases not matched to a gene. Germline loops: CDR1 KGHSH, CDR2 LQKENI. DNA of the CDR3: TGTGCCAGCTCACCGGAGACAGGGTCCTCTGGGGCCAACGTCCTGACTTTC. Residues: CASSPETGSSGANVLTF.

This chain joins TRBV25-1 and TRBJ2-3, with TRBD2 matching over 8 bases. CDR3 length equals 16 residues. J lost 4 bases, V lost 3 bases, and 9 bases had no gene match. Germline CDR1 MGHDK, CDR2 SYGVNS. CDR3 sequence (DNA): TGTGCCAGCAGTGACGTTCTGATCGGGAGGGCAGATACGCAGTATTTT. It codes for CASSDVLIGRADTQYF.

In its sample, this clone was seen many times. The rearrangement joins TRBV30 to TRBJ1-5; D possibly corresponds to TRBD1 (5 bases). Germline V gene sequence: CDR1 GTSNPN, CDR2 SVGIG (reference sequence). The CDR3 totals 15 residues. V was pared by 1 base and J by 3 bases, with 13 bases between. The DNA of the CDR3 is TGTGCCTGGAGTGGGGGCCCCAGGGTCAATCAGCCCCAGCATTTT. This gives the protein CAWSGGPRVNQPQHF. Filled out from reference TRBV30 and TRBJ1-5, the complete variable domain reads SQTIHQWPATLVQPVGSPLSLECTVEGTSNPNLYWYRQAAGRGLQLLFYSVGIGQISSEVPQNLSASRPQDRQFILSSKKLLLSDSGFYLCAWSGGPRVNQPQHFGDGTRLSIL.

This rearrangement joins TRBV13 to TRBJ1-4; tentative D call: TRBD1 (5 bases). Per the germline V gene, CDR1 is PRHDT and CDR2 is FYEKMQ (reference sequence). This CDR3 spans 15 amino acids. Trimming left V 2 bases short and J 5 bases short, with 12 bases between. The DNA for the CDR3 is TGTGCCAGCAGCTTAATGGGGGGAAAGAATGAAAAACTGTTTTTT. It specifies CASSLMGGKNEKLFF.